The 22 T cell receptor beta chains reported below all come from one sample, sequenced in a study of T-cell reconstitution after alpha-beta-depleted transplantation in children (TCRdb year 2016). Receptor amplification or capture employed PCR. The instrument was an Illumina HiSeq 2500. TCR library preparation used molecular barcoding, with unique molecular identifiers applied to normalize quantification of the TCRbeta repertoire. TCRdb applied fastp at Q25 and MiXCR to the public reads, then kept only in-frame beta chains. Each entry is one CDR3 protein sequence, shown with its most common DNA and genes. The table for this sample lists fewer than 250,000 distinct CDR3 sequences; around 7.8% of them were counted only once. The top ten clonotypes cover almost 6.5% of the sample. The treatment or condition label on this specimen signifies: allogeneic hematopoietic cell transplantation with graft depleted of TCRalphabeta T cells and CD19 B cells.

The material was PBMCs, mostly from graft donor cells, obtained 180 days after TCRalphabeta/CD19-depleted stem cell transplant. These receptors were taken from a male patient younger than 18 who had a stem cell transplant for acute lymphoblastic leukemia, so the T cells may come from the graft donor.

This clonotype was recorded many times. CDR3 residues: CASNPTGPGNTGELFF. In DNA form, the CDR3 reads TGTGCCAGCAACCCCACGGGACCGGGGAACACCGGGGAGCTGTTTTTT. V usage is TRBV11-3 and J usage is TRBJ2-2; D possibly matches TRBD1 or TRBD2 (5 bases each). The CDR3 length is 16 residues. V shed 7 bases and J shed 1 base, with 16 bases lying between them. Germline V lookup: CDR1 SGHNT, CDR2 YENEEA.

This clonotype was counted many times. V is TRBV12-3 or TRBV12-4 and J is TRBJ2-3, with a weak D call TRBD2 (6 bases). The V and J ends lost 5 bases and 4 bases respectively, with 16 bases between them. This CDR3 region has 15 residues. The chain's CDR3 is CASSGAGGGSDTQYF. The CDR3 nucleotides are TGTGCCAGCAGTGGAGCGGGCGGCGGGTCAGATACGCAGTATTTT.

This clonotype appeared once. This may arise from a read error, as a much more abundant clone is one base away. This sequence joins TRBV20-1 and TRBJ2-5; 11 bases are a match to TRBD2. Germline CDR1 is DFQATT and CDR2 is SNEGSKA (reference sequence). The CDR3 is 16 amino acids. Written as DNA, the CDR3 is TGCTGTGCTAGAGATTTTACTAGCGGGAGAGAGGAGACCCAGTACTTC. It specifies CCARDFTSGREETQYF.

This clonotype was seen at least ten times. A junction boundary mismatches the germline segment, possibly from a read error. The chain carries TRBV5-1 and TRBJ2-1; no clear D gene. This CDR3 is 16 amino acids long. The germline gives CDR1 SGHRS, CDR2 YFSETQ. The CDR3 nucleotides are TGCGCCAGCAGCCCCTCCCCACTAAGCTCCTACAATGAGCAGCTCTTC. It translates to CASSPSPLSSYNEQLF.

Many counts were recorded for this clonotype. The CDR3 nucleotides read TGTGCCAGCAGCTTGGTTCCCGGGGCGACGGAGACCCAGTACTTC. Its translation is CASSLVPGATETQYF. The chain uses TRBV5-6 and TRBJ2-5; D might be TRBD1 or TRBD2, each matching 5 bases. The CDR3 length is 15 residues. In germline, CDR1 is SGHDT, CDR2 YYEEEE. V lost 0 bases and J 5 bases, leaving 14 bases between the germline ends. Looking up the rest from reference TRBV5-6 and TRBJ2-5 gives the full variable domain: DAGVTQSPTHLIKTRGQQVTLRCSPKSGHDTVSWYQQALGQGPQFIFQYYEEEERQRGNFPDRFSGHQFPNYSSELNVNALLLGDSALYLCASSLVPGATETQYFGPGTRLLVL.

This clonotype appeared many times. This chain connects TRBV13 to TRBJ2-7; no clear D gene. The CDR3 is made up of 13 amino acids. Per germline, CDR1 PRHDT and CDR2 FYEKMQ (reference sequence). V lost 5 bases and J lost 5, with 13 bases in between. The CDR3 nucleotides read TGTGCCAGCAGCCACTCAGGTATTGACGAGCAGTACTTC. This sequence encodes CASSHSGIDEQYF.

This clonotype showed up many times. This chain uses TRBV4-2 with TRBJ1-2; maybe TRBD1 (6 bases). V shed 0 bases and J shed 6 bases, with 8 bases lying between them. The CDR3 length is 13 residues. Per germline, CDR1 LGHNA and CDR2 YNFKEQ. The CDR3 region has the DNA TGTGCCAGCAGCCAAGATGAGGGGGATGGCTACACCTTC. This sequence encodes CASSQDEGDGYTF.

In its sample, this clonotype was seen many times. This chain joins TRBV3-1 and TRBJ2-7; TRBD1 or TRBD2 may be the D gene (6 bases each). The CDR3 consists of 15 residues. Trimming stripped 4 bases from V and 9 bases from J, with 22 bases between. Germline values: CDR1 LGHDT, CDR2 YNNKEL (reference sequence). The CDR3 loop reads CASSPGGPGAFRQYF. The CDR3 DNA reads TGTGCCAGCAGCCCAGGAGGCCCGGGGGCATTCCGGCAGTACTTC.

Remarks on this clonotype: This could be a read error, since a much larger clone is one nucleotide away. The chain carries TRBV7-2 and TRBJ2-2; 7 positions agree with TRBD1. Trimming took 2 bases from V and 3 from J; bases not matched to a gene: 3. Germline CDR1 and CDR2: SGHTA and FQGNSA. This CDR3 comprises 15 residues. The CDR3 sequence: CASSLMGQHTGELFF. The CDR3, as DNA: TGTGCCAGCAGCTTAATGGGACAGCACACCGGGGAGCTGTTTTTT.

This clonotype was seen ten or more times. V and J are TRBV11-2 and TRBJ2-7; TRBD2 matches 8 bases. The CDR3 spans 14 residues. With 6 bases clipped from V and 2 bases from J, the junction kept 6 bases outside the gene matches. The germline gives CDR1 SGHAT, CDR2 FQNNGV. CDR3 nucleotide sequence: TGTGCCAGCAGTTTTACTAGCGGCACCTACGAGCAGTACTTC. It specifies CASSFTSGTYEQYF.

This clonotype occurred many times. This sequence joins TRBV5-6 and TRBJ2-7; 9 bases match TRBD1. This CDR3 contains 16 residues. J was trimmed by 3 bases and V by 4 bases; bases with no gene match: 11. Germline V gives CDR1 SGHDT, CDR2 YYEEEE. The CDR3 spells CASSPGVGTGFYEQYF. CDR3 nucleotides: TGTGCCAGCAGCCCCGGCGTGGGGACAGGGTTCTACGAGCAGTACTTC. The full variable domain, rest sourced from reference TRBV5-6 and TRBJ2-7, is DAGVTQSPTHLIKTRGQQVTLRCSPKSGHDTVSWYQQALGQGPQFIFQYYEEEERQRGNFPDRFSGHQFPNYSSELNVNALLLGDSALYLCASSPGVGTGFYEQYFGPGTRLTVT.

This clonotype was seen at least ten times. The chain employs TRBV29-1 and TRBJ2-7; 7 nucleotides align to TRBD1. The CDR3 is 14 amino acids. V lost 0 bases, J lost 4 bases, and 6 bases stayed unmatched. CDR1 is SQVTM, CDR2 ANQGSEA, per germline. The CDR3 loop reads CSVEEQGIGYEQYF. The CDR3 nucleotides are TGCAGCGTTGAAGAACAGGGGATTGGTTACGAGCAGTACTTC.

This clonotype was observed many times. The V call is TRBV5-1, the J call TRBJ2-2, with D perhaps matching TRBD1 (6 bases). Deletions cut 7 bases from V and 4 bases from J, with 17 bases between. The CDR3 loop spans 15 amino acids. Germline-derived CDR1 and CDR2 are SGHRS and YFSETQ. Written as DNA, the CDR3 is TGCGCCAGCTCCTTACAGGGAAGCTCCACCGGGGAGCTGTTTTTT. The encoded protein is CASSLQGSSTGELFF.

This clonotype occurred many times. The CDR3 here is CASSTQGSTGELFF. CDR3 nucleotide sequence: TGTGCCAGCAGTACCCAGGGTAGCACCGGGGAGCTGTTTTTT. The chain carries TRBV25-1 and TRBJ2-2, with D perhaps matching TRBD1 (5 bases). The V gene lost 5 bases and the J gene lost 4 bases, with 11 bases spanning the gap. CDR3 size: 14 residues. The germline V gene has CDR1 MGHDK and CDR2 SYGVNS.

This clonotype was counted at least ten times. The V call is TRBV20-1, the J call TRBJ2-7; D possibly corresponds to TRBD1 (6 bases). This CDR3 contains 14 residues. Looked up from germline, CDR1 is DFQATT and CDR2 is SNEGSKA (reference sequence). Deletions cut 6 bases from V and 0 bases from J, with 15 bases between. The CDR3 DNA reads as TGCAGTGCACACCGGGACACCAGCTCCTACGAGCAGTACTTC. Protein sequence: CSAHRDTSSYEQYF.

With regard to this clonotype: A much larger clone is a single base away; this may be a read error. The genes are TRBV5-1 and TRBJ2-3; D unresolved. Trimming shortened V by 6 bases and J by 5 bases, and 10 bases separated the two germline ends. Germline V lookup: CDR1 SGHRS, CDR2 YFSETQ. The CDR3 loop spans 12 amino acids. The CDR3 bases are TGCGCCAGCACGGATATCAGAGATACGCAGTATTTT. Translation: CASTDIRDTQYF.

This clonotype has ten or more counts. The rearrangement uses TRBV3-1 and TRBJ1-1, with D possibly TRBD1 on 5 matching bases. The CDR3 covers 16 residues. Trimming pared 0 bases from V and 5 bases from J, leaving 16 bases between. Germline CDR1 reads LGHDT; CDR2 reads YNNKEL (reference sequence). The DNA of the CDR3 is TGTGCCAGCAGCCAAGATCGGGGGGGATGTCAAACTGAAGCTTTCTTT. This encodes CASSQDRGGCQTEAFF. The full variable domain, its missing parts supplied by reference TRBV3-1 and TRBJ1-1, is DTAVSQTPKYLVTQMGNDKSIKCEQNLGHDTMYWYKQDSKKFLKIMFSYNNKELIINETVPNRFSPKSPDKAHLNLHINSLELGDSAVYFCASSQDRGGCQTEAFFGQGTRLTVV.

This clonotype was detected ten times or more. This chain uses TRBV9 with TRBJ2-1; TRBD2 might be the D (6 bases). This CDR3 comprises 16 residues. V lost 0 bases, J lost 2 bases, and 12 bases lay in between. CDR1 and CDR2 (germline): SGDLS, YYNGEE. The CDR3 spells CASSVGVVAAYNEQFF. CDR3 nucleotides: TGTGCCAGCAGCGTAGGGGTGGTAGCGGCCTACAATGAGCAGTTCTTC.

In this sample, this clonotype turned up many times. The chain carries TRBV7-4 and TRBJ2-7; TRBD2 agrees at 7 bases. Losses at the gene ends were 0 bases for V and 6 bases for J; bases not matched to a gene: 5. The CDR3 runs to 14 residues. Germline V gene lookup returns CDR1 SGHVT and CDR2 SQSDAQ. The CDR3 loop reads CASSLAGGPCEQYF. CDR3 coding DNA: TGTGCCAGCAGCTTAGCGGGAGGGCCATGCGAGCAGTACTTC. The full variable domain, its missing parts supplied by reference TRBV7-4 and TRBJ2-7, is GAGVSQSPRYKVAKRGRDVALRCDSISGHVTLYWYRQTLGQGSEVLTYSQSDAQRDKSGRPSGRFSAERPERSVSTLKIQRTEQGDSAVYLCASSLAGGPCEQYFGPGTRLTVT.

At least ten counts were recorded for this clonotype. The CDR3 region has the DNA TGTGCCAGCAAGGGGGGTGAAGCTTTCTTT. Protein: CASKGGEAFF. This rearrangement joins TRBV2 to TRBJ1-1; TRBD1 might be the D (6 bases). Germline V CDR1 and CDR2: SNHLY, FYNNEI. V was clipped by 7 bases and J by 7 bases, with 7 bases between them. The CDR3 covers 10 residues.

This clonotype was counted at least ten times. The chain carries TRBV5-1 and TRBJ2-1; weak D call: TRBD1 (5 bases). The CDR3 consists of 14 residues. V lost 0 bases and J lost 9, with 13 bases in between. The V gene's germline CDR1 is SGHRS and CDR2 YFSETQ. In DNA, the CDR3 is TGCGCCAGCAGCTTGGGTGACAGTAAGGGTGAGCAGTTCTTC. Protein product: CASSLGDSKGEQFF.

Many counts were recorded for this clonotype. This chain links TRBV12-3 or TRBV12-4 with TRBJ2-7; 9 nucleotides line up with TRBD2. The length of the CDR3 is 14 residues. J lost 4 bases, V lost 4 bases, and 5 bases had no gene match. The CDR3 DNA follows: TGTGCCAGCAGTTCGCGGGAGGGCCTATACGAGCAGTACTTC. It codes for CASSSREGLYEQYF.